This T cell receptor beta chain comes out of a study of shared clonotypes between healthy human individuals (TCRdb year 2020). About the investigation overall: A few men and a couple of women, aged 18 to 49 years, made up the cohort. For each donor, CD4 naive and CD4 memory were each given three plates, CD8 naive was given two plates, and CD8 memory was given one plate. To increase sequencing depth and limit assay-specific biases, different laboratories used diverse techniques to prepare libraries and sequence TCR repertoires. The study deeply sequenced blood TCR repertoires of 5 or 6 healthy adults to estimate repertoire size and the extent of clonotype sharing between individuals. Leukapheresis yielded between about 0.94 and 8.9 billion PBMCs per donor.

The donors were healthy, HIV-negative adults with no recently reported acute infections or vaccinations. Only Caucasian adults living in Nashville, Tennessee, USA were represented among the donors. The CD8 memory samples were a combination of magnetically selected CD45RO+ cells and CCR7-negative CD45RA+ effector memory (TemRA) cells. Blood was collected by leukapheresis, and PBMCs were isolated by Ficoll-Histopaque density gradient centrifugation and then cryopreserved in liquid nitrogen vapor phase. Purity and quantity of every magnetically sorted T cell population were checked by analytical flow cytometry. Each sorted fraction had its genomic DNA isolated and then quantified by UV absorbance on a Nanodrop 2000c. Using the deep immunoSEQ assay, TCR CDR3 regions were amplified from genomic DNA by multiplex PCR. For each cell subset, the extracted genomic DNA was distributed evenly across all wells of several immunoSEQ 96-well plates, and each plate served as one replicate. For sorted subsets, each replicate PCR was loaded with approximately 200 ng genomic DNA, equivalent to approximately 27,000 T cell genomes. Purified libraries were measured with a Qubit 3.0 fluorometer, size-checked on a Bioanalyzer 2100, and measured again with the KAPA Library Quantification kit. Each immunoSEQ 96-well plate was sequenced on its own single-read 150-cycle Illumina NextSeq 550 flow cell. Under the source paper's analysis protocol: Because only junctional sequences without quality scores were contained in the immunoSEQ output, filtering matching that applied to full-length reads could not be performed. Sequences were annotated with PyIR, a Python wrapper for IgBLAST v1.9, using IMGT germline references to assign V/J genes and CDR3. Any read was removed if the V/J assignment was weak (E-value above 1e-6), the CDR3 was missing, or the read contained stop codons, out-of-frame junctions, or ambiguous translated residues. V3J clonotypes were defined as sequences sharing an identical inferred V gene, J gene, and CDR3 amino acid sequence. To compute the percentage overlap between repertoires, the number of shared unique clonotypes was divided by the size of the smaller repertoire. Three approaches were used to assess repertoire richness: RTK rarefaction, the Chao1 estimator, and Recon v2.1 estimates of unobserved clonotypes. Generation probabilities were computed with OLGA for all TCRbeta clonotypes obtained by the gDNA method from several donors. The table was pulled from immuneACCESS by TCRdb, which kept in-frame rearrangements only. Such tables lose some clones; where checked, under half of the loss comes from unresolved V genes, and the rest has no known cause. V and J calls and clone size are copied from that table; D and trimming were computed from the DNA. The sample includes approximately 640,000 clones, with about 90% observed a single time. Jointly, the top ten make up 30% to 35% of the sample.

Trimming costs V 3 bases and J 4 bases, and their ends lie 7 bases apart. In the germline V gene (reference sequence), CDR1 corresponds to SEHNR and CDR2 to FQNEAQ. From its cysteine to its phenylalanine, the CDR3 spans 12 amino acids. The sequence is cut down to CDR3 DNA, 36 bases in frame from base 1. A word on this clone: Its target antigen remains unknown. No clone much larger than this one lies a single base away; base qualities are absent.

The paper's findings and limits, for the study overall: Clonotypes shared by all four sorted-subset donors showed higher generation probabilities than non-shared clonotypes. The genetic and exposure-history diversity represented was limited by the small number of donors. Based on pairwise subsampling, the degree of clonotype sharing among donors was expected to be affected by sequencing depth. Across a handful of donors, about 4.5% of naive CD4, roughly 3.5% of naive CD8, about 2% of memory CD4, and 0.4% of memory CD8 clonotypes were shared. Sampling was limited to blood, and TCR repertoires in tissue likely differ from TCR repertoires in blood. Even with the large sequencing depth, rarefaction of the sorted-subset datasets indicated that sequencing was incomplete. Estimated clonotype richness was generally larger for naive than for memory subsets.

The chain was built from TRBV7-9 and TRBJ2-7; TRBD1 might be the D gene, on 5 matching bases. The receptor was derived from a man younger than 35 in good health. Some clones in this sample may be carry-over from other donors' samples. Sequenced material: memory CD8+ T cells from PBMCs. The cell subset or site label, read with the paper, signifies: CD45RO+ cells pooled with CCR7-negative TemRA cells. The CDR3 region has the sequence CASSFRDYEQYF. The bases read TGTGCCAGCAGCTTCAGGGATTACGAGCAGTACTTC.